This T cell receptor (beta chain) was observed in a study of Ad26.COV2.S vaccination and SARS-CoV-2 variants (dated by TCRdb to the early 2020s). About the investigation overall: Vaccine-arm donors came from COV1001, a multicentre, randomized, double-blind, placebo-controlled phase I-IIa trial of Ad26.COV2.S in healthy adults. Ad26.COV2.S was given intramuscularly at 5x10^10 or 1x10^11 viral particles, as a single shot or as two shots 56 days apart. TCRbeta repertoire sequencing was used to assess the specificity and breadth of SARS-CoV-2-reactive T cell receptors after Ad26.COV2.S vaccination. A total of approximately 30 samples were included in the TCR-sequenced set, comprising some 20 Ad26.COV2.S vaccine recipients, 5 placebo recipients and 8 SARS-CoV-2 convalescent individuals. Trial participants were randomized into five groups of five, in which low-dose or high-dose Ad26.COV2.S was given once or twice, or placebo was given on both occasions. Blinding of investigators to trial group allocation was maintained during experiments and outcome assessment.

The immunoSEQ Assay was the method used to sequence TCRbeta CDR3 regions. After extraction, genomic DNA underwent amplification by bias-controlled multiplex PCR, followed by high-throughput sequencing. From the authors' description of their analysis: To quantify the absolute abundance of every unique TCRbeta CDR3 region, sequences were collapsed and filtered. T cell fraction was estimated by normalization of TCRbeta template counts to usable DNA, with usable DNA being measured through amplification of reference genes present in all nucleated cells. Repertoire TCRs were annotated as SARS-CoV-2-specific by exact matching of V gene, CDR3 amino acid sequence and J gene to a known reactive TCR set. The reference SARS-CoV-2 TCR set was obtained from MIRA and was filtered for enrichment in COVID-19-positive ImmuneCODE repertoires, whereby public or cross-reactive TCRs were removed. Using the MIRA antigens, annotated TCRs were further analysed by specific ORF or by position within an ORF. Depth was the summed frequency of annotated unique rearrangements, while breadth was defined as annotated unique rearrangements over total unique productive rearrangements. Two-sided Wilcoxon rank-sum tests were used to compare TCR breadth between groups. TCRdb's version of the immuneACCESS table is confined to in-frame rearrangements and falls short of the full clone set. An unresolved V gene accounts for under half of the shortfall where checked; the remainder is of unknown origin. V, J and clone size were drawn from that table, and D and trimming were deduced from the DNA. The sample records 440,000 or so clones, 70% to 90% of which are singletons. The top ten hold about 1.5% of the sample.

What this sample's treatment or condition label stands for: around 19 received Ad26.COV2.S at low or high dose, single or two shots; 5 received placebo; per-sample allocation not given. Repertoires of vaccine and placebo recipients were sequenced from samples collected on day 63 after the first injection. Cohort 1b enrolled some 25 adults aged 18-55 years at a single site in Boston, USA, between 29 July and 7 August 2020. Ad26.COV2.S was a replication-incompetent adenovirus type 26 vector expressing a prefusion-stabilized SARS-CoV-2 spike protein from the original Wuhan strain. Per the germline V gene (reference sequence), SEHNR is the CDR1 and FQNEAQ is the CDR2. Inclusive of the bounding cysteine and phenylalanine, the CDR3 is 13 residues long. The CDR3 DNA has 39 bases and is translated from base 1. Deletion took 5 bases off V and 1 base off J, with a span of 8 bases between the germline ends.

What the research found in general, with its limitations: Higher spike-specific TCR breadth was observed in Ad26.COV2.S recipients than in placebo recipients (P = 0.0014). The study lacked the statistical power to compare responses across vaccine doses or regimens. It was noted by the authors that total T cell responses may have been underestimated by the TCR breadth and depth analyses. After vaccination, substantial breadth of spike-specific CD8+ and CD4+ T cell responses was reported. Vaccine and placebo recipients had comparable non-spike TCR breadth, which fits with the vaccine containing only spike.

With respect to this clone: Its specific antigen is unknown. Base qualities are not at hand, and no much larger clone is one base apart.

The receptor's source is a person between 18 and 65 years old who received the Ad26.COV2.S COVID-19 vaccine or a placebo. The sequence joins TRBV7-9 to TRBJ1-1; perhaps TRBD1 is the D gene, with 6 bases matching. The input for sequencing was peripheral blood, taken in a trial of Ad26.COV2.S vaccine versus placebo. The encoded CDR3 is CASSQDRNTEAFF. The sequence in DNA is TGTGCCAGCAGCCAGGACAGGAACACTGAAGCTTTCTTT.